The 26 T cell receptor beta chains reported below all come from one sample, sequenced in a study of blood T cell repertoires in COVID-19 (TCRdb year 2020). Receptor amplification or capture employed the immunoSEQ multiplex PCR assay. Entries here come from immuneACCESS through TCRdb and include only in-frame sequences with V and J called. Some clones fail to appear in such tables; in the studies checked, an unresolved V gene covers under half of the shortfall, and the cause of the remainder is unknown. This sample gives around 67,000 clones in total; about 90% of them show up just once. The biggest ten clones account for approximately 5% of the sample. The specimen sequenced was peripheral blood. The receptors derive from a man aged 45-60 years with active COVID-19.

This sequence joins TRBV11-2 and TRBJ1-4; possible D gene TRBD1, 6 bases. The CDR3 is 14 residues long. Deletions cut 3 bases from V and 5 bases from J, with 10 bases between. The germline gives CDR1 SGHAT, CDR2 FQNNGV. Written as DNA, the CDR3 is TGTGCCAGCAGCTTCCGGGACAAAAATGAAAAACTGTTTTTT. This translates into CASSFRDKNEKLFF.

This clone was counted ten times or more. The chain uses TRBV6-6 and TRBJ1-2, with unresolved D. Per germline, CDR1 MNHNY and CDR2 SVGAGI (reference sequence). The CDR3 length is 15 residues. Trimming removed 2 bases from V and 1 base from J, with 11 bases in between. This CDR3 is CASSYPEGNNYGYTF. CDR3 sequence (DNA): TGTGCCAGCAGTTACCCGGAGGGAAATAACTATGGCTACACCTTC.

This chain joins TRBV5-6 and TRBJ1-5; D is undetermined. Trimming pared 0 bases from V and 1 base from J, leaving 8 bases between. The CDR3 is made up of 15 amino acids. CDR1 is SGHDT and CDR2 is YYEEEE in the germline V gene. CDR3 in DNA: TGTGCCAGCAGCTTGGCCCGGAGAAGCAATCAGCCCCAGCATTTT. This translates into CASSLARRSNQPQHF.

The V gene is TRBV12-3 or TRBV12-4, the J gene TRBJ2-7; 7 bases align to TRBD1. The CDR3 contains 13 residues. With 8 bases clipped from V and 3 bases from J, the junction kept 7 bases outside the gene matches. The chain's CDR3 is CASGGQVDYEQYF. The DNA for the CDR3 is TGTGCCAGCGGCGGACAGGTCGACTACGAGCAGTACTTC.

The chain is built from TRBV27 and TRBJ2-7, with 8 bases aligning to TRBD1. The J segment lost 4 bases and the V segment lost 5 bases, leaving 10 bases of the junction unmatched. Looked up from germline, CDR1 is MNHEY and CDR2 is SMNVEV (reference sequence). The CDR3 extends over 15 amino acids. CDR3 loop: CASSRAAGGFYEQYF. Written as DNA, the CDR3 is TGTGCCAGCAGTCGTGCGGCAGGGGGCTTTTACGAGCAGTACTTC.

The V call is TRBV19, the J call TRBJ1-1, with TRBD1 matching over 9 bases. Germline V gene sequence: CDR1 LNHDA, CDR2 SQIVND (reference sequence). Losses at the gene ends were 2 bases for V and 1 base for J; bases not matched to a gene: 14. The CDR3 is 19 residues long. The CDR3 sequence is CASSINLKGTGPKNTEAFF. The CDR3 bases are TGTGCCAGTAGTATAAACCTAAAAGGGACAGGGCCTAAGAACACTGAAGCTTTCTTT.

The chain combines TRBV10-2 with TRBJ1-5, with 8 bases that match TRBD1. The junction had 3 bases not matched to a gene; V was cut back by 6 bases and J by 2 bases. Germline CDR1 is WSHSY and CDR2 is SAAADI. The CDR3 spans 14 residues. The CDR3 reads CASSLQGGNQPQHF. The CDR3 nucleotides read TGCGCCAGCAGCTTACAGGGGGGCAATCAGCCCCAGCATTTT.

V and J are TRBV9 and TRBJ2-7; 9 bases agree with TRBD1. The V segment lost 0 bases and the J segment 4 bases; nucleotides outside the gene matches: 8. In germline, CDR1 is SGDLS, CDR2 YYNGEE. This CDR3 contains 16 residues. The CDR3 DNA is TGTGCCAGCAGCGTAGGACAGGGGGGATCGTATTACGAGCAGTACTTC. Its protein product is CASSVGQGGSYYEQYF.

V usage is TRBV12-3 or TRBV12-4 and J usage is TRBJ2-5; D gene unclear. Between the trimmed V and J ends, which lost 7 bases and 1 base, there was a span of 10 bases. This CDR3 has 13 amino acids. DNA of the CDR3: TGTGCCAGCATGCGGAGCCCCCAAGAGACCCAGTACTTC. It codes for CASMRSPQETQYF.

This clone has only a few counts. The chain carries TRBV28 and TRBJ2-7; tentative D call: TRBD2 (6 bases). CDR1 is MDHEN, CDR2 SYDVKM, per germline. The CDR3 spans 16 residues. The CDR3 spells CASRMKDRGNAYEQYF. Written as DNA, the CDR3 is TGTGCTAGCCGCATGAAGGACCGGGGGAATGCCTACGAGCAGTACTTC.

V is TRBV5-1 and J is TRBJ2-1, with 7 bases lining up with TRBD2. Trimming cost V 2 bases and J 7 bases; bases outside gene matches: 3. The CDR3 is 13 amino acids. In germline, CDR1 is SGHRS, CDR2 YFSETQ. CDR3 sequence: CASSFTSANEQFF. The DNA for the CDR3 is TGCGCCAGCAGCTTCACTAGCGCAAATGAGCAGTTCTTC.

The genes are TRBV6-6 and TRBJ1-6; D ambiguous. This CDR3 comprises 12 residues. V was cut by 2 bases and J by 10 bases, with 6 bases left in between. Per germline, CDR1 MNHNY and CDR2 SVGAGI (reference sequence). The CDR3 nucleotides are TGTGCCAGCAGTTACCTCGGGTCACCCCTCCACTTT. Amino acids: CASSYLGSPLHF.

CDR3 sequence: CSVLGASNEQFF. CDR3 bases: TGCAGCGTTTTGGGGGCGAGTAATGAGCAGTTCTTC. V usage is TRBV29-1 and J usage is TRBJ2-1, with TRBD1 as a possible D gene (6 bases). From germline, CDR1 is SQVTM and CDR2 ANQGSEA. V gave up 5 bases and J gave up 7 bases, with 12 bases separating them. This CDR3 has 12 residues.

The genes are TRBV4-3 and TRBJ1-1, with 7 nucleotides matching TRBD1. Per germline, CDR1 LGHNA and CDR2 YSLEER. The CDR3 runs to 15 residues. The junction had 9 bases not matched to a gene; V was cut back by 4 bases and J by 4 bases. As DNA, the CDR3 is TGCGCCAGCAGCCTGGCGTACAGGGGCGGCACTGAAGCTTTCTTT. This codes for CASSLAYRGGTEAFF.

This clone was observed once. The chain recombines TRBV30 with TRBJ2-4; 11 nucleotides agree with TRBD1. The ends lost 5 bases at V and 1 base at J; junction bases unmatched: 1. This CDR3 spans 14 amino acids. Per the germline V gene, CDR1 is GTSNPN and CDR2 is SVGIG (reference sequence). In DNA, the CDR3 is TGTGCCTGGGGACAGGGGGCCGCCAAAAACATTCAGTACTTC. It specifies CAWGQGAAKNIQYF.

The chain joins TRBV4-2 to TRBJ2-1; D perhaps matches TRBD1 (5 bases). Germline-derived CDR1 and CDR2 are LGHNA and YNFKEQ. V was shortened by 6 bases and J by 4 bases, with 13 bases between the two germline ends. This CDR3 comprises 14 residues. The CDR3 spells CASRTLDSYNEQFF. The DNA of the CDR3 is TGTGCCAGCAGAACTCTCGACAGTTACAATGAGCAGTTCTTC.

This chain connects TRBV24-1 to TRBJ2-1, with a tentative D call TRBD2 (5 bases). This CDR3 contains 15 residues. Trimming removed 4 bases at V and 4 bases at J, with 13 bases between. CDR1 and CDR2 (germline): KGHDR, SFDVKD. CDR3 nucleotides: TGTGCCACCAGTGAGCTAGGGAGAGAGTACAATGAGCAGTTCTTC. Its translation: CATSELGREYNEQFF.

Here the CDR3 DNA reads TGTGCCAGCAGCTTCAGGGATTACGAGCAGTACTTC. Translating it yields CASSFRDYEQYF. The chain uses TRBV21-1 and TRBJ2-7; TRBD1, the table's D call, lacks a check against the DNA. TRBV21-1 is assigned pseudogene status. The CDR3 runs 12 residues.

The chain uses TRBV7-9 and TRBJ1-5; 7 bases fit TRBD1. From germline, CDR1 is SEHNR and CDR2 FQNEAQ (reference sequence). This CDR3 is built from 15 residues. The ends lost 1 base at V and 3 bases at J; junction bases unmatched: 3. CDR3 residues: CASSLGTGNNQPQHF. The DNA for the CDR3 is TGTGCCAGCAGCTTAGGGACAGGTAACAATCAGCCCCAGCATTTT.

The V call is TRBV19, the J call TRBJ2-5; D call uncertain. Germline lookup yields CDR1 LNHDA and CDR2 SQIVND (reference sequence). This CDR3 is built from 15 residues. V was pared by 3 bases and J by 0 bases, with 11 bases between. The CDR3 bases are TGTGCCAGTAGTATGGGTGGCGGTTACCAAGAGACCCAGTACTTC. Translating it yields CASSMGGGYQETQYF.

V gene TRBV10-3 combines with J gene TRBJ2-1; the match to TRBD2 covers 9 bases. With 10 bases clipped from V and 0 bases from J, the junction kept 7 bases outside the gene matches. The CDR3 has 15 amino acids. From germline, CDR1 is ENHRY and CDR2 SYGVKD. The CDR3, as DNA: TGTGCCACCGGGACTAGCAGGAGCTCCTACAATGAGCAGTTCTTC. As protein: CATGTSRSSYNEQFF.

V is TRBV6-5 and J is TRBJ1-1, with 7 positions matching TRBD1. The germline gives CDR1 MNHEY, CDR2 SVGAGI. The ends lost 4 bases at V and 6 bases at J; junction bases unmatched: 8. The length of the CDR3 is 14 residues. This CDR3 is CASSWSRGTAEAFF. CDR3 nucleotides: TGTGCCAGCAGTTGGTCCAGGGGGACCGCTGAAGCTTTCTTT.

Written as DNA, the CDR3 is TGTGCCAGCAGTTTATATAAGTCTCGGTCAGGCCTGTATGGCTACACCTTC. As protein: CASSLYKSRSGLYGYTF. The gene calls are TRBV28 and TRBJ1-2, with D unclear. CDR3 length: 17 amino acids. The germline gives CDR1 MDHEN, CDR2 SYDVKM. Between the trimmed V and J ends, which lost 1 base and 5 bases, there was a span of 20 bases.

This clone was seen a handful of times. The CDR3: CASSQTGTYEQYF. CDR3 DNA: TGCGCCAGCAGCCAAACCGGGACCTACGAGCAGTACTTC. This sequence joins TRBV5-1 and TRBJ2-7; tentative D call: TRBD2 (5 bases). The CDR3 has 13 amino acids. Germline lookup yields CDR1 SGHRS and CDR2 YFSETQ. Trimming shortened V by 4 bases and J by 2 bases, and 10 bases separated the two germline ends.

The V call is TRBV28, the J call TRBJ2-5; D might be TRBD2 (5 bases). Germline loops: CDR1 MDHEN, CDR2 SYDVKM. This CDR3 has 12 residues. The V gene lost 4 bases and the J gene lost 9 bases, with 12 bases spanning the gap. The CDR3 loop is CASSYGEGSQYF. The CDR3 DNA reads TGTGCCAGCAGTTACGGTGAGGGTTCCCAGTACTTC.

The chain combines TRBV7-2 with TRBJ2-7, with a weak D call TRBD2 (5 bases). Looked up from germline, CDR1 is SGHTA and CDR2 is FQGNSA. This CDR3 comprises 14 residues. The V end lost 1 base, the J end lost 4 bases, and 11 bases lay between the germline ends. The CDR3 loop is CASSLGGSQYEQYF. The CDR3 DNA sequence: TGTGCCAGCAGCTTAGGTGGGAGCCAGTACGAGCAGTACTTC.